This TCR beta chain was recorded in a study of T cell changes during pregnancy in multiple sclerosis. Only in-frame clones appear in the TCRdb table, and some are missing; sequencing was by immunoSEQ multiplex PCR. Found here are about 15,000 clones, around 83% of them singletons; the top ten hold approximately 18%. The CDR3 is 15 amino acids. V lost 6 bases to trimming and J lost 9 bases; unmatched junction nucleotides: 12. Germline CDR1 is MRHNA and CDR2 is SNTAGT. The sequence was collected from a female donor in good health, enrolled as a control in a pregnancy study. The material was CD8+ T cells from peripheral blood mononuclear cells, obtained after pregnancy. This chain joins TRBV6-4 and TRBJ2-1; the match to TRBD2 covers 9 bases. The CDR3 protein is CASSPLAGVTSEQFF. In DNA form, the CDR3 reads TGTGCCAGCAGCCCCTTAGCGGGAGTTACGAGTGAGCAGTTCTTC.